The 9 T cell receptor beta chains reported below all come from one sample, sequenced in a study of blood T cell repertoires in COVID-19. Profiling relied on immunoSEQ multiplex PCR, and the TCRdb table lists in-frame clones only, not all of them. The repertoire holds a few hundred thousand clones, with approximately 84% as singletons. The source material was PBMCs or T cells enriched from blood (not recorded which). The receptor set was obtained from a woman in her forties or fifties who had been exposed to COVID-19.

The CDR3 DNA follows: TGCGCCAGCAGCCAAGTTAACCCTCCCTTCGGCGAGCAGTACTTC. It yields the protein CASSQVNPPFGEQYF. The chain couples TRBV4-1 to TRBJ2-7; unclear D gene. CDR1 and CDR2 (germline): MGHRA, YSYEKL. The CDR3 is 15 amino acids. The V gene lost 1 base and the J gene lost 6 bases, with 16 bases spanning the gap.

The chain uses TRBV18 and TRBJ1-6; 12 bases line up with TRBD1. Germline V CDR1 and CDR2: KGHSH, LQKENI. The J segment lost 9 bases and the V segment lost 3 bases, leaving 3 bases of the junction unmatched. The CDR3 is 15 amino acids. In DNA form, the CDR3 reads TGTGCCAGCTCACCCGGGACAGGGGGCTTTTCACCCCTCCACTTT. Amino acids: CASSPGTGGFSPLHF.

V and J are TRBV3-1 (or the pseudogene TRBV3-2) and TRBJ1-2; TRBD1 matches at 10 bases. Germline CDR1 and CDR2: LGHDT and YNNKEL (reference sequence). The CDR3 runs to 14 residues. After removal of 2 bases from V and 8 bases from J, the junction contained 5 bases not matched to a gene. The CDR3 sequence is CASSQQTGGKGYTF. The CDR3 coding sequence is TGTGCCAGCAGCCAACAGACAGGGGGCAAAGGCTACACCTTC.

The genes are TRBV6-4 and TRBJ1-1; TRBD1 might be the D (5 bases). Trimming pared 5 bases from V and 1 base from J, leaving 14 bases between. The CDR3 extends over 15 amino acids. Germline lookup yields CDR1 MRHNA and CDR2 SNTAGT. The CDR3 nucleotides read TGTGCCAGCAGTACTTACCACGGGGGGAACACTGAAGCTTTCTTT. It yields the protein CASSTYHGGNTEAFF.

V is TRBV5-5 and J is TRBJ2-3; D uncertain. CDR1 and CDR2 (germline): SGHKS, YYEKEE (reference sequence). Trimming took off 0 bases at V and 1 base at J, with 6 bases between the two ends. CDR3 length equals 14 residues. CDR3 DNA: TGTGCCAGCAGCTTGGACTTTCGCACAGATACGCAGTATTTT. As protein: CASSLDFRTDTQYF.

This chain uses TRBV29-1 with TRBJ1-2; 12 nucleotides agree with TRBD1. V was clipped by 7 bases and J by 7 bases; unmatched bases: 1. Germline lookup yields CDR1 SQVTM and CDR2 ANQGSEA. CDR3 length equals 11 residues. The CDR3 protein is CSAGQGAGYTF. Here the CDR3 DNA reads TGCAGCGCGGGACAGGGGGCTGGCTACACCTTC.

This clone occurred a few times. The rearrangement joins TRBV28 to TRBJ1-1, with 7 nucleotides matching TRBD1. Germline-derived CDR1 and CDR2 are MDHEN and SYDVKM. CDR3 length equals 17 residues. V was clipped by 5 bases and J by 2 bases; unmatched bases: 14. The CDR3 is CASSARTHRGLNTEAFF. For the CDR3, the DNA is TGTGCCAGCAGTGCTAGAACTCACAGGGGCCTAAACACTGAAGCTTTCTTT.

The chain has TRBV4-3 and TRBJ1-1, with TRBD1 matching over 8 bases. Germline V gene sequence: CDR1 LGHNA, CDR2 YSLEER. The CDR3 runs to 17 residues. The junction had 18 bases not matched to a gene; V was cut back by 1 base and J by 11 bases. The CDR3 loop is CASSQARFGAGGGGAFF. CDR3 sequence (DNA): TGCGCCAGCAGCCAAGCTCGCTTTGGTGCAGGGGGCGGTGGGGCTTTCTTT.

The chain is built from TRBV21-1 and TRBJ2-7; TRBD1, the table's D call, was not compared with the DNA. TRBV21-1 is listed as a pseudogene. The CDR3 runs to 14 residues. CDR3 loop: CASSPVWALHEQYF. CDR3 nucleotides: TGTGCCAGCAGCCCTGTATGGGCGCTGCACGAGCAGTACTTC.